The 20 T cell receptor beta chains given below trace back to one sample, sequenced in a study of blood T cells in healthy people across ages. PCR was performed a second time for 7 to 11 cycles using a sample-barcoded 5' primer and a J-beta primer mix. TCRdb reprocessed the 5' RACE reads via MiXCR and lists one record per CDR3 protein. The table lists 450,000 to 700,000 distinct CDR3 sequences, roughly a quarter of them singletons. Sequencing used blood. Every receptor here comes from a woman in her 70s in good health.

CDR3 sequence reads: CASSFARPSTDTQYF. CDR3 in DNA: TGTGCCAGCAGTTTTGCCAGACCTAGCACAGATACGCAGTATTTT. This rearrangement joins TRBV25-1 to TRBJ2-3; D is undetermined. This CDR3 has 15 amino acids. V gave up 5 bases and J gave up 0 bases, with 12 bases separating them. Looked up from germline, CDR1 is MGHDK and CDR2 is SYGVNS.

V usage is TRBV10-3 and J usage is TRBJ2-7; D perhaps matches TRBD1 (7 bases). Between the trimmed V and J ends, which lost 7 bases and 6 bases, there was a span of 10 bases. Germline V gene sequence: CDR1 ENHRY, CDR2 SYGVKD. CDR3 length: 11 amino acids. The DNA of the CDR3 is TGTGCCATCAACCAGGGGGGCGAGCAGTACTTC. This gives the protein CAINQGGEQYF.

The V and J genes are TRBV7-2 and TRBJ1-1, with a possible D match to TRBD1 (6 bases). The CDR3 extends over 16 amino acids. V gave up 1 base and J gave up 3 bases, with 15 bases separating them. CDR1 and CDR2 (germline): SGHTA, FQGNSA. The CDR3 coding sequence is TGTGCCAGCAGCTTAGTCTCGACAGGCGGTTACACTGAAGCTTTCTTT. It translates to CASSLVSTGGYTEAFF.

This clonotype appeared a few times. The chain joins TRBV6-2 or TRBV6-3 to TRBJ1-4; no definite D call. The germline CDR1 and CDR2 sequences are MNHEY and SVGEGT. V lost 2 bases and J lost 8, with 9 bases in between. This CDR3 is 13 amino acids long. This CDR3 is CASSYGGEEKLFF. CDR3 bases: TGTGCCAGCAGTTACGGCGGGGAGGAAAAACTGTTTTTT.

This clonotype has just a few counts. The DNA of the CDR3 is TGCAGTGCTAGGATCGCCAGAGGGGCGGGGGAGACCCAGTACTTC. This gives the protein CSARIARGAGETQYF. The chain has TRBV20-1 and TRBJ2-5, with a weak D call TRBD2 (6 bases). V dropped 3 bases and J dropped 5 bases, with 19 bases sitting between them. The CDR3 covers 15 residues. CDR1 and CDR2 (germline): DFQATT, SNEGSKA (reference sequence).

This clonotype has only a few counts. The DNA for the CDR3 is TGCGCCAGCAAAGCCCCGAGCTCCTACAATGAGCAGTTCTTC. Its protein product is CASKAPSSYNEQFF. This chain links TRBV5-1 with TRBJ2-1; D call uncertain. Between the trimmed V and J ends, which lost 6 bases and 0 bases, there was a span of 10 bases. Germline loops: CDR1 SGHRS, CDR2 YFSETQ. The CDR3 is 14 amino acids.

This clonotype was observed once. The V gene is TRBV7-3, the J gene TRBJ1-2; 8 bases line up with TRBD1. CDR1 and CDR2 (germline): SGHTA, FQGTGA. This CDR3 has 13 residues. The V segment lost 3 bases and the J segment 7 bases; nucleotides outside the gene matches: 4. CDR3 loop: CASSFQDRVGYTF. Here the CDR3 DNA reads TGTGCCAGCAGCTTCCAGGACAGGGTTGGCTACACCTTC.

This clonotype was found a few times. V gene TRBV5-1 combines with J gene TRBJ2-7, with D possibly matching TRBD2 (6 bases). V was trimmed by 4 bases and J by 7 bases, leaving 12 bases between them. Germline lookup yields CDR1 SGHRS and CDR2 YFSETQ. This CDR3 is built from 12 residues. CDR3 DNA: TGCGCCAGCAGCCCAGGGAGGAAGGAGCAGTACTTC. It encodes CASSPGRKEQYF.

There are a few counts of this clonotype. V is TRBV4-3 and J is TRBJ2-5, with D perhaps TRBD1 or TRBD2 (5 bases each). V was trimmed by 0 bases and J by 3 bases, leaving 11 bases between them. Germline assignment: CDR1 LGHNA and CDR2 YSLEER. The CDR3 is made up of 15 amino acids. The CDR3 DNA is TGCGCCAGCAGCCAAGATAGGGGACGCGAAGAGACCCAGTACTTC. Translated: CASSQDRGREETQYF.

V and J are TRBV4-1 and TRBJ1-4, with TRBD1 matching 9 bases. CDR3 length: 15 residues. Trimming took 4 bases from V and 4 from J; bases not matched to a gene: 4. CDR1 MGHRA and CDR2 YSYEKL come from the germline V gene. The CDR3 here is CASSPEGQGNEKLFF. The CDR3 coding sequence is TGCGCCAGCAGCCCAGAGGGACAGGGTAATGAAAAACTGTTTTTT.

The V gene is TRBV29-1, the J gene TRBJ2-5; 7 nucleotides line up with TRBD2. The assigned J gene may be wrong: the sequence end matches TRBJ2-1 better. This CDR3 has 12 amino acids. Germline values: CDR1 SQVTM, CDR2 ANQGSEA. CDR3 DNA sequence: TGCAGCGTTTACGGGAGGAGAAATGAGCAGTTCTTC. Translating it yields CSVYGRRNEQFF.

The V and J genes are TRBV5-1 and TRBJ1-1; TRBD1 matches at 7 bases. Germline values: CDR1 SGHRS, CDR2 YFSETQ. This CDR3 has 15 amino acids. V shed 0 bases and J 4 bases; nucleotides not matched to a gene: 6. CDR3 in amino acids: CASSLGGGAGTEAFF. CDR3 DNA sequence: TGCGCCAGCAGCTTGGGAGGGGGCGCGGGCACTGAAGCTTTCTTT. Variable domain in full (rest from reference TRBV5-1 and TRBJ1-1): KAGVTQTPRYLIKTRGQQVTLSCSPISGHRSVSWYQQTPGQGLQFLFEYFSETQRNKGNFPGRFSGRQFSNSRSEMNVSTLELGDSALYLCASSLGGGAGTEAFFGQGTRLTVV.

This chain links TRBV7-2 with TRBJ2-5, with 7 bases that match TRBD2. V trimming: 1 base; J trimming: 8 bases; junction bases outside the gene matches: 7. The CDR3 totals 14 residues. Looked up from germline, CDR1 is SGHTA and CDR2 is FQGNSA. The CDR3 sequence is CASSLGRGRDTQYF. The CDR3, as DNA: TGTGCCAGCAGCTTAGGACGGGGGAGGGATACCCAGTACTTC.

The J gene is TRBJ1-2, the V gene TRBV9; 8 positions agree with TRBD1. Looked up from germline, CDR1 is SGDLS and CDR2 is YYNGEE. This CDR3 has 15 residues. After removal of 0 bases from V and 7 bases from J, the junction contained 8 bases not matched to a gene. CDR3 sequence reads: CASSVAGQGAVGYTF. CDR3 sequence (DNA): TGTGCCAGCAGCGTAGCTGGTCAGGGGGCGGTTGGCTACACCTTC. Using reference TRBV9 and TRBJ1-2 for the parts outside the CDR3, the full variable domain is DSGVTQTPKHLITATGQRVTLRCSPRSGDLSVYWYQQSLDQGLQFLIQYYNGEERAKGNILERFSAQQFPDLHSELNLSSLELGDSALYFCASSVAGQGAVGYTFGSGTRLTVV.

The chain carries TRBV4-3 and TRBJ2-1; 7 bases map to TRBD1. The J call is doubtful: the DNA matches TRBJ2-5 better. The V gene's germline CDR1 is LGHNA and CDR2 YSLEER. CDR3 length: 16 amino acids. The CDR3 DNA follows: TGCGCCAGCAGCCAAGATATAAGGGGGCTAGGGGAGACCCAGTACTTC. Translation gives CASSQDIRGLGETQYF.

This clonotype has only one observation. V is TRBV7-9 and J is TRBJ1-2; 9 nucleotides line up with TRBD1. Losses at the gene ends were 4 bases for V and 7 bases for J; bases not matched to a gene: 4. CDR1 is SEHNR, CDR2 FQNEAQ, per germline (reference sequence). The CDR3 loop spans 13 amino acids. This chain's CDR3 is CASSYQDRGGYTF. CDR3 DNA sequence: TGTGCCAGCAGCTATCAGGACAGGGGTGGCTACACCTTC.

This clonotype was seen a handful of times. V is TRBV20-1 and J is TRBJ1-2; 7 bases line up with TRBD1. CDR3 size: 15 residues. The germline V gene has CDR1 DFQATT and CDR2 SNEGSKA (reference sequence). V gave up 2 bases and J gave up 4 bases; unmatched junction bases: 10. CDR3: CSARMPGQILYGYTF. The CDR3, as DNA: TGCAGTGCTAGAATGCCGGGACAGATACTCTATGGCTACACCTTC.

This clonotype was observed a handful of times. V gene TRBV12-3 or TRBV12-4 combines with J gene TRBJ2-1; possible D gene TRBD1, 7 bases. With 6 bases removed from V and 6 bases from J, the gap between germline ends came to 15 bases. The CDR3 is 14 amino acids. CDR3 coding DNA: TGTGCCAGCAGCCGGGGGACAGAGAGCAATGAGCAGTTCTTC. It is translated as CASSRGTESNEQFF.

This clonotype was picked up a small number of times. The chain is built from TRBV18 and TRBJ1-1; D gene unclear. Deletions cut 10 bases from V and 0 bases from J, with 9 bases between. The CDR3 has 12 residues. CDR1 KGHSH and CDR2 LQKENI come from the germline V gene. The CDR3, as DNA: TGTGCCACATCGACAATGAACACTGAAGCTTTCTTT. It is translated as CATSTMNTEAFF.

The gene calls are TRBV9 and TRBJ2-5, with 12 bases that match TRBD2. The end of the DNA is better explained by TRBJ2-7, so the J call may be wrong. CDR1 SGDLS and CDR2 YYNGEE come from the germline V gene. CDR3 length equals 14 residues. The CDR3 spells CASSPGLAGLEQYF. CDR3 nucleotide sequence: TGTGCCAGCAGCCCCGGACTAGCGGGGCTCGAGCAGTACTTC.